One sample yielded the 30 T cell receptor beta chains listed below, sequenced in a study of OX40 agonist ivuxolimab in advanced cancers. The data were produced by immunoSEQ multiplex PCR, yet TCRdb's version contains in-frame clones alone and is incomplete. This sample has more than 95,000 clones; around nine tenths occur once, and the top ten carry 0.65% to 0.95%. The specimen comprised CD4+ or CD8+ T cells sorted from blood, sampled in a trial of the OX40 agonist ivuxolimab. These receptors all come from an adult with an advanced solid tumor such as melanoma, head and neck, liver or kidney cancer.

V usage is TRBV10-3 and J usage is TRBJ2-3; the D is unclear. The germline V gene has CDR1 ENHRY and CDR2 SYGVKD. The CDR3 runs to 15 residues. Deletions cut 5 bases from V and 1 base from J, with 13 bases between. CDR3 protein: CAISLSPAGTDTQYF. CDR3 sequence (DNA): TGTGCCATCAGTTTAAGTCCCGCGGGCACAGATACGCAGTATTTT.

The sample holds one count of this clone. This chain uses TRBV27 with TRBJ1-2; D is possibly TRBD1 (6 bases). Germline V gene data show CDR1 as MNHEY and CDR2 as SMNVEV (reference sequence). V lost 2 bases to trimming and J lost 1 base, with 11 bases between them. The CDR3 spans 15 residues. CDR3 residues: CASSLTGSFNYGYTF. Written as DNA, the CDR3 is TGTGCCAGCAGTTTAACAGGGAGCTTTAACTATGGCTACACCTTC.

The chain recombines TRBV30 with TRBJ2-5; the D is unclear. CDR3 size: 14 residues. The ends were cut back, 1 base at V and 2 bases at J, with 11 bases in the middle. Germline V CDR1 and CDR2: GTSNPN, SVGIG (reference sequence). CDR3: CAWSGVRPQETQYF. CDR3 sequence (DNA): TGTGCCTGGAGTGGTGTACGGCCACAAGAGACCCAGTACTTC.

This chain links TRBV28 with TRBJ1-2; D not resolved. CDR3 size: 14 residues. Deletions cut 6 bases from V and 0 bases from J, with 11 bases between. Looked up from germline, CDR1 is MDHEN and CDR2 is SYDVKM. CDR3 DNA: TGTGCCAGCAGCCTTCCCGCCTCTAACTATGGCTACACCTTC. This translates into CASSLPASNYGYTF.

This sequence joins TRBV4-1 and TRBJ1-3, with a weak D call TRBD1 (6 bases). In germline, CDR1 is MGHRA, CDR2 YSYEKL. The CDR3 spans 19 residues. The V and J ends lost 0 bases and 2 bases respectively, with 20 bases between them. In DNA, the CDR3 is TGCGCCAGCAGCCAAGATCGAGGGTGGGGGCGGACCCCTGGAAACACCATATATTTT. It is translated as CASSQDRGWGRTPGNTIYF.

This chain connects TRBV4-2 to TRBJ1-6; D unclear. Germline loops: CDR1 LGHNA, CDR2 YNFKEQ. Deletions cut 0 bases from V and 5 bases from J, with 5 bases between. CDR3 size: 14 residues. The CDR3 DNA reads as TGTGCCAGCAGCCAAGACAGGAATAATTCACCCCTCCACTTT. It specifies CASSQDRNNSPLHF.

V gene TRBV21-1 combines with J gene TRBJ1-6; the DNA was not used to check the table's D call, TRBD1. TRBV21-1 is assigned pseudogene status. This CDR3 has 15 amino acids. This CDR3 is CASSKDTCYNSPLHF. For the CDR3, the DNA is TGTGCCAGCAGCAAAGATACATGCTATAATTCACCCCTCCACTTT.

This rearrangement joins TRBV6-1 to TRBJ2-3; D unclear. The ends were cut back, 1 base at V and 10 bases at J, with 9 bases in the middle. Germline loops: CDR1 MNHNS, CDR2 SASEGT. The CDR3 sequence is 12 residues long. The CDR3 nucleotides are TGTGCCAGCAGTGAAGTCGGGTTGCCGCAGTATTTT. This codes for CASSEVGLPQYF.

CDR3 in DNA: TGTGCCAGCACCCTCCAGACAGACAATCAGCCCCAGCATTTT. It codes for CASTLQTDNQPQHF. The rearrangement uses TRBV7-8 and TRBJ1-5; a weak D match, TRBD1 (5 bases). CDR3 size: 14 residues. Between the trimmed V and J ends, which lost 7 bases and 3 bases, there was a span of 13 bases. Germline lookup yields CDR1 SGHVS and CDR2 FQNEAQ.

The V call is TRBV5-1, the J call TRBJ2-3; TRBD2 matches 7 bases. Germline V gene data show CDR1 as SGHRS and CDR2 as YFSETQ. The CDR3 totals 16 residues. After removal of 0 bases from V and 4 bases from J, the junction contained 8 bases not matched to a gene. The CDR3 region is CASSLAGGAGADTQYF. In DNA form, the CDR3 reads TGCGCCAGCAGCTTGGCCGGCGGGGCGGGGGCAGATACGCAGTATTTT.

The V gene is TRBV28, the J gene TRBJ2-5; 11 bases are shared with TRBD2. CDR3 length equals 17 residues. Per the germline V gene, CDR1 is MDHEN and CDR2 is SYDVKM. The J segment lost 5 bases and the V segment lost 2 bases, leaving 10 bases of the junction unmatched. DNA for the CDR3: TGTGCCAGCAGTTTAGGAGGTAGCGGGGGGGCGGCGGAGACCCAGTACTTC. Its protein is CASSLGGSGGAAETQYF.

Points on this clone: The identical CDR3 is also encoded by other nucleotide sequences in the sample. The CDR3 spells CASSPRRGRETQYF. Written as DNA, the CDR3 is TGTGCCAGCAGCCCGCGGCGGGGGCGGGAGACCCAGTACTTC. V usage is TRBV27 and J usage is TRBJ2-5; TRBD2 is a possible D gene (7 bases). Trimming pared 6 bases from V and 5 bases from J, leaving 16 bases between. The CDR3 runs to 14 residues. The germline CDR1 and CDR2 sequences are MNHEY and SMNVEV (reference sequence).

The genes are TRBV9 and TRBJ1-2; a possible D gene is TRBD1 (5 bases). The CDR3 totals 14 residues. V lost 0 bases, J lost 6 bases, and 12 bases lay in between. Germline V gene lookup returns CDR1 SGDLS and CDR2 YYNGEE. For the CDR3, the DNA is TGTGCCAGCAGCGTAGAAGTGGACACACATGGCTACACCTTC. Encoded protein: CASSVEVDTHGYTF.

The rearrangement links TRBV19 to TRBJ2-7; D tentatively fits TRBD1 or TRBD2 (6 bases each). The germline CDR1 and CDR2 sequences are LNHDA and SQIVND (reference sequence). V lost 3 bases to trimming and J lost 2 bases, with 14 bases between them. The CDR3 contains 15 residues. The CDR3 sequence: CASSMGVGGPYEQYF. The CDR3 DNA reads TGTGCCAGTAGTATGGGAGTCGGGGGCCCCTACGAGCAGTACTTC.

This clone was detected a few times. The chain employs TRBV4-3 and TRBJ2-1; weak D call: TRBD1 (6 bases). V shed 4 bases and J shed 9 bases, with 19 bases lying between them. Looked up from germline, CDR1 is LGHNA and CDR2 is YSLEER. The CDR3 has 15 residues. The CDR3 protein is CASSPSGNTGFEQFF. The CDR3 bases are TGCGCCAGCAGCCCGTCGGGGAACACAGGGTTTGAGCAGTTCTTC.

The V call is TRBV6-6, the J call TRBJ2-1; 9 positions match TRBD1. V dropped 0 bases and J dropped 8; count of bases not matched to a gene: 8. The CDR3 is 16 residues long. Germline V gene lookup returns CDR1 MNHNY and CDR2 SVGAGI (reference sequence). The CDR3 bases are TGTGCCAGCAGTTACTCGGACAGGGGCCCGGGGTATGAGCAGTTCTTC. Encoded protein: CASSYSDRGPGYEQFF.

This chain links TRBV28 with TRBJ1-5; D is perhaps TRBD1 (5 bases). Trimming shortened V by 2 bases and J by 6 bases, and 17 bases separated the two germline ends. Germline V gene data show CDR1 as MDHEN and CDR2 as SYDVKM. The CDR3 is 16 residues long. CDR3 nucleotides: TGTGCCAGCAGTTTAGTTACTTGGGGGTTAGGTCAGCCCCAGCATTTT. Translating it yields CASSLVTWGLGQPQHF.

The chain links TRBV5-5 to TRBJ1-2, with 7 positions matching TRBD1. Germline V gene data show CDR1 as SGHKS and CDR2 as YYEKEE (reference sequence). This CDR3 region has 15 residues. Trimming removed 0 bases from V and 3 bases from J; junction bases left unmatched: 5. The CDR3 is CASSLGPDRDYGYTF. The CDR3, as DNA: TGTGCCAGCAGCTTGGGCCCCGACAGGGACTATGGCTACACCTTC.

This clone was seen a handful of times. V usage is TRBV5-1 and J usage is TRBJ2-5; D may correspond to TRBD1 or TRBD2 (5 bases each). The V end lost 6 bases, the J end lost 4 bases, and 16 bases lay between the germline ends. The CDR3 is 14 amino acids. The V gene's germline CDR1 is SGHRS and CDR2 YFSETQ. CDR3 loop: CASTPWGKGETQYF. The CDR3 DNA follows: TGCGCCAGCACCCCTTGGGGGAAGGGAGAGACCCAGTACTTC.

The chain links TRBV6-5 to TRBJ1-5; D remains ambiguous. Germline lookup yields CDR1 MNHEY and CDR2 SVGAGI. The CDR3 has 14 amino acids. The V and J ends lost 4 bases and 7 bases respectively, with 14 bases between them. The CDR3 loop reads CASSWGGPGQPQHF. CDR3 DNA sequence: TGTGCCAGCAGTTGGGGAGGCCCGGGGCAGCCCCAGCATTTT.

This clone counts as medium-sized. The chain recombines TRBV28 with TRBJ1-5; D unclear. Germline V gene data show CDR1 as MDHEN and CDR2 as SYDVKM. The length of the CDR3 is 11 residues. V was pared by 7 bases and J by 7 bases, with 8 bases between. The CDR3 sequence: CASMASQPQHF. In nucleotides, the CDR3 is TGTGCCAGCATGGCAAGCCAGCCCCAGCATTTT.

The chain has TRBV6-6 and TRBJ2-7; 9 bases match TRBD1. V trimming: 7 bases; J trimming: 2 bases; junction bases outside the gene matches: 9. This CDR3 is 15 amino acids long. Germline V gene sequence: CDR1 MNHNY, CDR2 SVGAGI (reference sequence). Here the CDR3 reads CASTPPGTGTYEQYF. The CDR3 coding sequence is TGTGCCAGCACCCCTCCGGGGACAGGGACCTACGAGCAGTACTTC.

The rearrangement links TRBV7-2 to TRBJ2-5; 9 nucleotides align to TRBD1. This CDR3 is built from 15 residues. Germline CDR1 reads SGHTA; CDR2 reads FQGNSA. V was pared by 6 bases and J by 5 bases, with 10 bases of the junction left unmatched. In nucleotides, the CDR3 is TGTGCCAGCAGGCTCAACAGGGGGCGATTGGAGACCCAGTACTTC. The encoded protein is CASRLNRGRLETQYF.

The gene calls are TRBV7-9 and TRBJ2-1; 8 bases fit TRBD2. The CDR3 spans 17 residues. Per the germline V gene, CDR1 is SEHNR and CDR2 is FQNEAQ (reference sequence). J was trimmed by 9 bases and V by 6 bases; bases with no gene match: 19. CDR3 sequence: CASRPFPGLEVAGEQFF. CDR3 sequence (DNA): TGTGCCAGCAGACCATTCCCGGGACTAGAGGTTGCGGGTGAGCAGTTCTTC.

The chain uses TRBV28 and TRBJ1-5, with 8 bases matching TRBD1. The CDR3 sequence is 16 residues long. CDR1 is MDHEN, CDR2 SYDVKM, per germline. V shed 6 bases, J shed 0 bases, and the junction held 7 bases outside the gene matches. DNA for the CDR3: TGTGCCAGCAGACCCGGGACAGGAGATAGCAATCAGCCCCAGCATTTT. It encodes CASRPGTGDSNQPQHF.

V and J are TRBV19 and TRBJ2-7, with TRBD1 identical over 10 bases. The ends lost 6 bases at V and 0 bases at J; junction bases unmatched: 2. From germline, CDR1 is LNHDA and CDR2 SQIVND (reference sequence). CDR3 size: 14 residues. The CDR3 region is CASRRDRGSYEQYF. CDR3 DNA sequence: TGTGCCAGTAGACGGGACAGGGGCTCCTACGAGCAGTACTTC. The whole variable domain, filled in from reference TRBV19 and TRBJ2-7, reads DGGITQSPKYLFRKEGQNVTLSCEQNLNHDAMYWYRQDPGQGLRLIYYSQIVNDFQKGDIAEGYSVSREKKESFPLTVTSAQKNPTAFYLCASRRDRGSYEQYFGPGTRLTVT.

The V call is TRBV6-1, the J call TRBJ2-1; TRBD1 agrees at 7 bases. J lost 6 bases, V lost 7 bases, and 9 bases had no gene match. CDR1 and CDR2 (germline): MNHNS, SASEGT. The CDR3 is made up of 14 amino acids. DNA for the CDR3: TGTGCCAGCATCAGAGGGGGCTCTGTCAATGAGCAGTTCTTC. Amino acids: CASIRGGSVNEQFF.

The chain combines TRBV28 with TRBJ2-5; D uncertain. The CDR3 extends over 15 amino acids. Per the germline V gene, CDR1 is MDHEN and CDR2 is SYDVKM. V shed 7 bases and J shed 1 base, with 16 bases lying between them. DNA for the CDR3: TGTGCCAGCAATCGCTTGTCTGGCGCCCAAGAGACCCAGTACTTC. As protein: CASNRLSGAQETQYF.

This chain connects TRBV5-1 to TRBJ2-1, with D tentatively TRBD2 (6 bases). This CDR3 has 16 amino acids. Between the trimmed V and J ends, which lost 0 bases and 5 bases, there was a span of 15 bases. Germline loops: CDR1 SGHRS, CDR2 YFSETQ. Here the CDR3 reads CASSLATAGSNNEQFF. Written as DNA, the CDR3 is TGCGCCAGCAGCTTGGCTACAGCGGGTTCTAACAATGAGCAGTTCTTC.

This clone showed up just a few times. The chain recombines TRBV6-1 with TRBJ2-4, with TRBD1 matching 10 bases. The V and J ends lost 2 bases and 6 bases, in that order; junction bases with no gene match: 7. Per the germline V gene, CDR1 is MNHNS and CDR2 is SASEGT. This CDR3 spans 16 amino acids. DNA for the CDR3: TGTGCCAGCAGTGAAATCGGGGGACAGGGGCGAAACATTCAGTACTTC. Translating gives CASSEIGGQGRNIQYF.